What follows are 29 T cell receptor beta chains derived from one specimen sequenced in a study of T cells in Graves' hyperthyroidism and ophthalmopathy. The source material, RNA transcripts, was used to amplify TCR beta CDR3 regions. First-round RT-PCR of the TCR CDR3 relied on the HTBI primer set. TCRdb reanalysed the multiplex PCR reads using MiXCR and keeps one entry per CDR3 protein. The sample records roughly 380,000 distinct CDR3 sequences, about 15% being singletons. Sequencing was done on a sample of blood. These receptors were collected from a woman in her sixties with Graves' hyperthyroidism.

In its sample, this clonotype was seen a few times. The V call is TRBV18, the J call TRBJ2-7; D call uncertain. Germline lookup yields CDR1 KGHSH and CDR2 LQKENI. V lost 2 bases, J lost 1 base, and 9 bases lay in between. This CDR3 comprises 14 residues. In DNA form, the CDR3 reads TGTGCCAGCTCACCAGCCAGGTCGTCCTACGAGCAGTACTTC. Its translation: CASSPARSSYEQYF.

This clonotype turned up a few times. The chain carries TRBV5-6 and TRBJ2-1; 8 positions agree with TRBD1. The CDR3 covers 15 residues. Germline loops: CDR1 SGHDT, CDR2 YYEEEE. V shed 5 bases, J shed 6 bases, and the junction held 10 bases outside the gene matches. The CDR3 nucleotides are TGTGCCAGCAGTCGCAGGGGGCATGTGGCCAATGAGCAGTTCTTC. As protein: CASSRRGHVANEQFF.

V gene TRBV20-1 combines with J gene TRBJ2-1; 13 nucleotides match TRBD2. V was clipped by 6 bases and J by 8 bases; unmatched bases: 4. The CDR3 sequence is 13 residues long. The germline CDR1 and CDR2 sequences are DFQATT and SNEGSKA (reference sequence). The CDR3 DNA is TGCAGTGCCAGGACTAGCGGGAGCCATGAGCAGTTCTTC. Its translation is CSARTSGSHEQFF.

In its sample, this clonotype was seen a few times. The CDR3 here is CASSQVVGGEQYF. The CDR3 DNA follows: TGTGCCAGCAGCCAAGTCGTTGGGGGCGAGCAGTACTTC. V gene TRBV3-1 combines with J gene TRBJ2-7, with D perhaps matching TRBD1 or TRBD2 (5 bases each). CDR1 and CDR2 from the germline V gene are LGHDT and YNNKEL (reference sequence). CDR3 length equals 13 residues. Trimming took 1 base from V and 6 from J, leaving 10 bases between them.

This clonotype was seen many times. V is TRBV29-1 and J is TRBJ2-2; 9 nucleotides match TRBD1. Germline V gives CDR1 SQVTM, CDR2 ANQGSEA. The CDR3 runs to 14 residues. V dropped 6 bases and J dropped 4; count of bases not matched to a gene: 6. As DNA, the CDR3 is TGCAGCGTAGTACAGGGGGCGCGCACCGGGGAGCTGTTTTTT. Protein: CSVVQGARTGELFF.

This clonotype was observed at least ten times. The chain uses TRBV27 and TRBJ1-6, with TRBD1 identical over 10 bases. The trim removed 0 bases at V and 10 bases at J, leaving 6 bases unmatched. CDR1 is MNHEY, CDR2 SMNVEV, per germline (reference sequence). The CDR3 spans 16 residues. The CDR3 reads CASSLSLGTGESPLHF. The DNA for the CDR3 is TGTGCCAGCAGTTTATCACTAGGGACAGGGGAATCACCCCTCCACTTT.

This clonotype has more than one count but fewer than ten. The chain joins TRBV5-1 to TRBJ2-7; the match to TRBD2 covers 14 bases. The CDR3 consists of 18 residues. Germline V gene data show CDR1 as SGHRS and CDR2 as YFSETQ. V shed 1 base and J 4 bases; nucleotides not matched to a gene: 10. The CDR3 DNA reads as TGCGCCAGCAGCTTGTTGTGGACTAGCGGGAGGTTGGTATACGAGCAGTACTTC. Its translation is CASSLLWTSGRLVYEQYF.

The chain uses TRBV5-1 and TRBJ1-2, with 9 bases identical to TRBD1. V dropped 1 base and J dropped 1; count of bases not matched to a gene: 5. This CDR3 comprises 16 residues. The germline V gene has CDR1 SGHRS and CDR2 YFSETQ. CDR3 nucleotide sequence: TGCGCCAGCAGCTTGCGAGACAGGGGGAATAACTATGGCTACACCTTC. It specifies CASSLRDRGNNYGYTF.

This clonotype was seen many times. The CDR3 nucleotides are TGTGCCAGCAGCCAGAATATACAGACTAATGAAAAACTGTTTTTT. Its translation is CASSQNIQTNEKLFF. This chain links TRBV11-2 with TRBJ1-4; D remains unclear. From germline, CDR1 is SGHAT and CDR2 FQNNGV. The V end lost 5 bases, the J end lost 2 bases, and 12 bases lay between the germline ends. The CDR3 loop spans 15 amino acids.

In this sample, this clonotype turned up a few times. Possible read error: a much larger clone is one base away. The chain couples TRBV28 to TRBJ1-2, with D unclear. Germline values: CDR1 MDHEN, CDR2 SYDVKM. CDR3 size: 11 residues. V gave up 10 bases and J gave up 1 base, with 7 bases separating them. Written as DNA, the CDR3 is TGTGCCACCCCCGGTAACTATGGCTACACCTTC. Its translation is CATPGNYGYTF.

This clonotype was seen repeatedly, ten times or more. This chain connects TRBV28 to TRBJ1-2, with 7 bases aligning to TRBD1. CDR1 and CDR2 (germline): MDHEN, SYDVKM. V trimming: 4 bases; J trimming: 8 bases; junction bases outside the gene matches: 10. The CDR3 length is 14 residues. CDR3 region: CASSSYRGPGGYTF. The DNA of the CDR3 is TGTGCCAGCAGTTCTTACAGGGGACCCGGAGGCTACACCTTC.

The V and J genes are TRBV6-1 and TRBJ1-2; 9 bases are a match to TRBD1. Losses at the gene ends were 8 bases for V and 3 bases for J; bases not matched to a gene: 10. Germline V lookup: CDR1 MNHNS, CDR2 SASEGT. CDR3 size: 15 residues. CDR3 protein: CASALQGARDYGYTF. The CDR3 DNA follows: TGTGCCAGCGCCTTACAGGGGGCAAGGGACTATGGCTACACCTTC.

This chain links TRBV28 with TRBJ1-4, with D maybe TRBD1 (5 bases). This CDR3 is 16 amino acids long. CDR1 is MDHEN, CDR2 SYDVKM, per germline. The ends were cut back, 6 bases at V and 4 bases at J, with 18 bases in the middle. The CDR3 loop is CASSYLSRQSNEKLFF. The DNA for the CDR3 is TGTGCCAGCAGCTACCTTTCAAGACAGAGTAATGAAAAACTGTTTTTT.

This clonotype occurred a few times. The V gene is TRBV20-1, the J gene TRBJ1-4; D remains ambiguous. The germline V and J ends were trimmed by 0 bases and 1 base, with 12 bases remaining between them. From germline, CDR1 is DFQATT and CDR2 SNEGSKA (reference sequence). The CDR3 has 16 amino acids. CDR3 loop: CSARDIGAGTNEKLFF. CDR3 nucleotide sequence: TGCAGTGCTAGAGATATCGGAGCAGGAACTAATGAAAAACTGTTTTTT.

This clonotype showed up many times. V and J are TRBV11-2 and TRBJ1-2; D gene unclear. From germline, CDR1 is SGHAT and CDR2 FQNNGV. The CDR3 runs 15 residues. Trimming took off 0 bases at V and 0 bases at J, with 8 bases between the two ends. The CDR3 nucleotides read TGTGCCAGCAGCTTAGACGGCCTGGCTAACTATGGCTACACCTTC. As protein: CASSLDGLANYGYTF.

The table lists this clonotype with many counts. This rearrangement joins TRBV7-3 to TRBJ2-1, with unresolved D. The germline gives CDR1 SGHTA, CDR2 FQGTGA. Trimming left V 1 base short and J 7 bases short, with 14 bases between. This CDR3 comprises 15 residues. This CDR3 reads CASSLSPQGWNEQFF. The CDR3 region has the DNA TGTGCCAGCAGCTTAAGCCCCCAAGGTTGGAATGAGCAGTTCTTC.

This clonotype was observed at least ten times. The J gene is TRBJ1-2, the V gene TRBV12-3 or TRBV12-4; D unresolved. V was shortened by 6 bases and J by 4 bases, with 12 bases between the two germline ends. CDR3 length: 13 residues. CDR3 protein: CASRPSGGYGYTF. The CDR3 nucleotides read TGTGCCAGCAGGCCCAGTGGCGGCTATGGCTACACCTTC.

In this sample, this clonotype turned up a few times. The genes are TRBV10-3 and TRBJ2-5; 10 bases fit TRBD1. The germline V gene has CDR1 ENHRY and CDR2 SYGVKD. V lost 6 bases and J lost 1; bases outside the gene matches: 2. CDR3 length equals 14 residues. The DNA for the CDR3 is TGTGCCATCAGCAGGACAGGGGGCCAAGAGACCCAGTACTTC. Protein: CAISRTGGQETQYF.

At least ten counts were recorded for this clonotype. The V gene is TRBV7-6, the J gene TRBJ2-1; D gene ambiguous. Germline CDR1 is SGHVS and CDR2 is FNYEAQ. CDR3 length equals 14 residues. Trimming shortened V by 1 base and J by 4 bases, and 8 bases separated the two germline ends. This CDR3 is CASSLESQYNEQFF. The CDR3, as DNA: TGTGCCAGCAGCTTAGAATCCCAATACAATGAGCAGTTCTTC.

This clonotype was seen many times. The CDR3 loop reads CASRWTSGRAQETQYF. CDR3 bases: TGTGCCAGCAGGTGGACTAGCGGGAGGGCCCAGGAGACCCAGTACTTC. The rearrangement links TRBV5-6 to TRBJ2-5; 15 nucleotides agree with TRBD2. V lost 5 bases and J lost 5; bases outside the gene matches: 7. This CDR3 has 16 amino acids. Germline CDR1 is SGHDT and CDR2 is YYEEEE.

The chain couples TRBV30 to TRBJ1-1; D is unresolved. The germline CDR1 and CDR2 sequences are GTSNPN and SVGIG (reference sequence). This CDR3 is 12 amino acids long. Trimming shortened V by 3 bases and J by 12 bases, and 17 bases separated the two germline ends. CDR3 coding DNA: TGTGCCTGGAGCGCTTTTCGGACCCACACTTTCTTT. Residues: CAWSAFRTHTFF. Using reference TRBV30 and TRBJ1-1 for the parts outside the CDR3, the full variable domain is SQTIHQWPATLVQPVGSPLSLECTVEGTSNPNLYWYRQAAGRGLQLLFYSVGIGQISSEVPQNLSASRPQDRQFILSSKKLLLSDSGFYLCAWSAFRTHTFFGQGTRLTVV.

This clonotype was detected only a few times. The V call is TRBV20-1, the J call TRBJ1-4; 11 bases fit TRBD1. J was trimmed by 4 bases and V by 5 bases; bases with no gene match: 6. Germline lookup yields CDR1 DFQATT and CDR2 SNEGSKA (reference sequence). The CDR3 extends over 15 amino acids. The CDR3: CSAPGQGVYNEKLFF. In nucleotides, the CDR3 is TGCAGTGCTCCGGGACAGGGGGTTTATAATGAAAAACTGTTTTTT.

This chain joins TRBV4-2 and TRBJ2-7; D may be TRBD2 (6 bases). Looked up from germline, CDR1 is LGHNA and CDR2 is YNFKEQ. This CDR3 is 15 amino acids long. The ends were cut back, 5 bases at V and 5 bases at J, with 19 bases in the middle. CDR3 DNA sequence: TGTGCCAGCAGCTTCACAAAGGGACTGGACGACGAGCAGTACTTC. As protein: CASSFTKGLDDEQYF.

This clonotype was seen repeatedly, ten times or more. The V and J genes are TRBV11-3 and TRBJ1-1; 8 positions agree with TRBD1. This CDR3 has 14 amino acids. CDR1 is SGHNT and CDR2 is YENEEA in the germline V gene. The ends lost 5 bases at V and 4 bases at J; junction bases unmatched: 6. DNA of the CDR3: TGTGCCAGCAGCGCCGGACAGGGAGCCACTGAAGCTTTCTTT. It yields the protein CASSAGQGATEAFF.

This clonotype was seen more than once but under ten times. The chain has TRBV14 and TRBJ2-4; no clear D. The CDR3 has 12 amino acids. The V end was cut by 3 bases, the J end by 7 bases, with 7 bases between. Germline assignment: CDR1 SGHDN and CDR2 FVKESK. For the CDR3, the DNA is TGTGCCAGCAGCCAGACCAGGAACATTCAGTACTTC. The encoded protein is CASSQTRNIQYF.

This clonotype was detected ten times or more. V is TRBV7-2 and J is TRBJ2-1; D call uncertain. Per germline, CDR1 SGHTA and CDR2 FQGNSA. The CDR3 covers 15 residues. V lost 2 bases to trimming and J lost 5 bases, with 13 bases between them. The CDR3 DNA reads as TGTGCCAGCAGCTTAATGATGGGTCGTAACAATGAGCAGTTCTTC. Its protein product is CASSLMMGRNNEQFF.

This clonotype occurred many times. The chain links TRBV20-1 to TRBJ1-2; TRBD1 matches at 8 bases. This CDR3 comprises 14 residues. After removal of 2 bases from V and 6 bases from J, the junction contained 8 bases not matched to a gene. The germline CDR1 and CDR2 sequences are DFQATT and SNEGSKA (reference sequence). DNA for the CDR3: TGCAGTGCTAGAAATCCCCAGGGGGCCCATGGCTACACCTTC. Protein product: CSARNPQGAHGYTF.

A few counts support this clonotype. This chain links TRBV27 with TRBJ1-2; tentative D call: TRBD1 (6 bases). Germline loops: CDR1 MNHEY, CDR2 SMNVEV (reference sequence). This CDR3 spans 13 amino acids. V lost 3 bases to trimming and J lost 7 bases, with 12 bases between them. CDR3 sequence: CASSFGQGLGYTF. As DNA, the CDR3 is TGTGCCAGCAGTTTCGGGCAGGGGCTTGGCTACACCTTC.

Many counts were recorded for this clonotype. This chain joins TRBV3-1 and TRBJ2-1, with 10 bases lining up with TRBD2. The CDR3 has 14 residues. V was pared by 7 bases and J by 4 bases, with 4 bases of the junction left unmatched. Germline CDR1 reads LGHDT; CDR2 reads YNNKEL (reference sequence). In DNA, the CDR3 is TGTGCCAGCATCCCTAGCGGGAGTTACAATGAGCAGTTCTTC. Translated, it gives CASIPSGSYNEQFF.